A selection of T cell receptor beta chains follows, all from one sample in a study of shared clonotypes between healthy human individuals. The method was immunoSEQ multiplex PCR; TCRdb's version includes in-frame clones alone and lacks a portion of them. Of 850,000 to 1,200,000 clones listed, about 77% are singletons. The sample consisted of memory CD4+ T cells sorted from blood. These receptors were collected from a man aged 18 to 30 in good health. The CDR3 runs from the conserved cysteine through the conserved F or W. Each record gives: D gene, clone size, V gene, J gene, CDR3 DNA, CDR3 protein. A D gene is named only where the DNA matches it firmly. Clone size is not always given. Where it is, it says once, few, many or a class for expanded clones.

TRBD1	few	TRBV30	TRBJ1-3	TGTGCCTGGAGCGGGGACAGGGTCACTGGAAACACCATATATTTT	CAWSGDRVTGNTIYF
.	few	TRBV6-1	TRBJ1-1	TGTGCCAGCACAGGGACCTACACTGAAGCTTTCTTT	CASTGTYTEAFF
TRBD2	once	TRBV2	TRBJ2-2	TGTGCCAGCAGGGCTCAATTAGCGGGAGGGGGCACCGGGGAGCTGTTTTTT	CASRAQLAGGGTGELFF
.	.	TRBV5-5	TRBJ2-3	TGTGCCAGCAGCTTTGGCGGCTCTAGCACAGATACGCAGTATTTT	CASSFGGSSTDTQYF
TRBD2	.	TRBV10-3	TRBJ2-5	TGTGCCATCAGTGAATCCGGACTAGCGGAGACCCAGTACTTC	CAISESGLAETQYF
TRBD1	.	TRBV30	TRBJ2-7	TGTGCCTGGAGTGGTACAGGGGTAACTTCCTACGAGCAGTACTTC	CAWSGTGVTSYEQYF
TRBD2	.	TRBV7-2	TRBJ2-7	TGTGCCAGCAGCTTAGCCGCGGGGGACTACGAGCAGTACTTC	CASSLAAGDYEQYF
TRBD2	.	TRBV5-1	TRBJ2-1	TGCGCCAGCAGCATCGGACTAGCGGCGAATGAGCAGTTCTTC	CASSIGLAANEQFF
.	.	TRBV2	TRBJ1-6	TGTGCCAGCAGACTAGAAGGGACAAGGAATTCACCCCTCCACTTT	CASRLEGTRNSPLHF
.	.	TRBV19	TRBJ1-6	TGTGCCAGTCAACGGACAGCACGAAATTCACCCCTCCACTTT	CASQRTARNSPLHF
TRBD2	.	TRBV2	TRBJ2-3	TGTGCCAGCAGAAAGACTAGCGTCTACACAGATACGCAGTATTTT	CASRKTSVYTDTQYF
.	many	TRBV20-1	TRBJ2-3	TGCAGTGCTAGCATGGGAGATACGCAGTATTTT	CSASMGDTQYF
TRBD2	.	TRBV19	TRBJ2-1	TGTGCCAGTAGTATGGGAGGGACCTACAATGAGCAGTTCTTC	CASSMGGTYNEQFF
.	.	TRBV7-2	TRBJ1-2	TGTGCCAGCAGCTTAGCCCACACCGACTATGGCTACACCTTC	CASSLAHTDYGYTF
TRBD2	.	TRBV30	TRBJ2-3	TGTGCCTGGAGTGTGGGCGGGGGTAGCACAGATACGCAGTATTTT	CAWSVGGGSTDTQYF
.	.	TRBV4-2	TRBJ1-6	TGTGCCAGCAGCCAAGAGGTTGCCAATTCACCCCTCCACTTT	CASSQEVANSPLHF
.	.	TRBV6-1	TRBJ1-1	TGTGCCAGCAGTGACTTTCACCCGGGGACTGAAGCTTTCTTT	CASSDFHPGTEAFF
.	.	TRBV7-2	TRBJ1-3	TGTGCCAGCAGCTTATCCGGTGCTGGAAACACCATATATTTT	CASSLSGAGNTIYF
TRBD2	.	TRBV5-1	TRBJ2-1	TGCGCCAGCAGCAGAACTAGCGGGAGGGATGAGCAGTTCTTC	CASSRTSGRDEQFF
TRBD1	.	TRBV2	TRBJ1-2	TGTGCCAGCAGTATGGGACAGGGTAACTATGGCTACACCTTC	CASSMGQGNYGYTF
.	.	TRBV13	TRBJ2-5	TGTGCCAGCAGCGTATTAGGACCCTTTGAGACCCAGTACTTC	CASSVLGPFETQYF
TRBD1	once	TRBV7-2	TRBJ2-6	TGTGCCAGCAGCCGAACGACAGGGGGTCTGGGGGCCAACGTCCTGACTTTC	CASSRTTGGLGANVLTF
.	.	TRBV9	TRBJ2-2	TGTGCCAGCAGCGTAGGGACGGTGAACACCGGGGAGCTGTTTTTT	CASSVGTVNTGELFF
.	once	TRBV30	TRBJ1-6	TGTGCCTGGAGTGGGGTAGCAGCGTATAATTCACCCCTCCACTTT	CAWSGVAAYNSPLHF
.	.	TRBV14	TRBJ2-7	TGTGCCAGCAGCCACAACGGTGCCTACGAGCAGTACTTC	CASSHNGAYEQYF
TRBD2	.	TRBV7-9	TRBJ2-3	TGTGCCAGCAGCTCACTAGCGGGAGGGCCAGATACGCAGTATTTT	CASSSLAGGPDTQYF
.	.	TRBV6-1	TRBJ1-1	TGTGCCAGCATTATAGGACGGACTAACACTGAAGCTTTCTTT	CASIIGRTNTEAFF
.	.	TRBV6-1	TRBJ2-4	TGTGCCAGCAGTGCCGGTGACAAAAACATTCAGTACTTC	CASSAGDKNIQYF
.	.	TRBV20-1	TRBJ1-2	TGCAGTGCTAGAGACAGCTATGGCTACACCTTC	CSARDSYGYTF
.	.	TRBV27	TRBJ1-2	TGTGCCAGCAGAAGTCTTTCCGGCTACACCTTC	CASRSLSGYTF